Listed here are 23 T cell receptor beta chains from one sample, sequenced in a study of shared clonotypes between healthy human individuals. Clones were read by immunoSEQ multiplex PCR, and TCRdb kept only the in-frame ones, dropping some. The sample lists under 2,500,000 clones; around 95% were seen once. Sequenced input: naive CD4+ T cells sorted from blood. The subset is: CD45RA+ positively selected. These receptors were collected from a man younger than 35 in good health.

This clone appeared once. For the CDR3, the DNA is TGTGCCAGCTCACAGACAGGGCCCTACTTAAATTCACCCCTCCACTTT. Amino acid sequence: CASSQTGPYLNSPLHF. V is TRBV18 and J is TRBJ1-6; 7 nucleotides line up with TRBD1. The CDR3 loop spans 16 amino acids. The junction had 10 bases not matched to a gene; V was cut back by 4 bases and J by 7 bases. Germline V gives CDR1 KGHSH, CDR2 LQKENI. The whole variable domain, remainder taken from reference TRBV18 and TRBJ1-6, is NAGVMQNPRHLVRRRGQEARLRCSPMKGHSHVYWYRQLPEEGLKFMVYLQKENIIDESGMPKERFSAEFPKEGPSILRIQQVVRGDSAAYFCASSQTGPYLNSPLHFGNGTRLTVT.

The J gene is TRBJ1-4, the V gene TRBV7-8; D gene unclear. The CDR3 spans 18 residues. V dropped 5 bases and J dropped 7 bases, with 26 bases sitting between them. Germline values: CDR1 SGHVS, CDR2 FQNEAQ. The DNA for the CDR3 is TGTGCCAGCAGCCCTTACGGCAGAACCCGCGTGGGCGGTGAAAAACTGTTTTTT. This sequence encodes CASSPYGRTRVGGEKLFF.

The rearrangement uses TRBV6-4 and TRBJ1-5, with no clear D. The CDR3 length is 13 residues. CDR1 and CDR2 (germline): MRHNA, SNTAGT. The germline V and J ends were trimmed by 2 bases and 3 bases, with 5 bases remaining between them. CDR3: CASSDGINQPQHF. Written as DNA, the CDR3 is TGTGCCAGCAGTGACGGAATCAATCAGCCCCAGCATTTT.

The V gene is TRBV6-5, the J gene TRBJ2-3; the match to TRBD2 covers 12 bases. The germline CDR1 and CDR2 sequences are MNHEY and SVGAGI. Losses at the gene ends were 6 bases for V and 4 bases for J; bases not matched to a gene: 5. The CDR3 totals 15 residues. In DNA form, the CDR3 reads TGTGCCAGCAGCCGACTAGCGGGAGTGGCAGATACGCAGTATTTT. Amino acids: CASSRLAGVADTQYF.

The V and J genes are TRBV6-1 and TRBJ1-1; tentative D call: TRBD1 (6 bases). This CDR3 has 14 amino acids. Germline CDR1 MNHNS, CDR2 SASEGT. With 6 bases removed from V and 5 bases from J, the gap between germline ends came to 16 bases. CDR3 sequence (DNA): TGTGCCAGCAGACCACAGGGAGGCCGAACTGAAGCTTTCTTT. The encoded protein is CASRPQGGRTEAFF.

This clone was seen once. This sequence joins TRBV18 and TRBJ1-6, with a possible D match to TRBD1 (6 bases). From germline, CDR1 is KGHSH and CDR2 LQKENI. This CDR3 spans 17 amino acids. V shed 2 bases and J shed 12 bases, with 23 bases lying between them. The DNA of the CDR3 is TGTGCCAGCTCACCATCAGCCCTAGGACAGACATCCGTACCCCTCCACTTT. It encodes CASSPSALGQTSVPLHF.

As regards this clone: The sample has other DNA sequences that encode this CDR3 too. V and J are TRBV7-9 and TRBJ2-5; 9 positions match TRBD1. Germline CDR1 is SEHNR and CDR2 is FQNEAQ (reference sequence). V shed 5 bases, J shed 4 bases, and the junction held 5 bases outside the gene matches. The CDR3 runs 14 residues. For the CDR3, the DNA is TGTGCCAGCAGCCCGGGACAGGGAGGAGAGACCCAGTACTTC. Translated: CASSPGQGGETQYF.

The chain employs TRBV30 and TRBJ1-2, with 9 positions matching TRBD1. With 3 bases clipped from V and 4 bases from J, the junction kept 3 bases outside the gene matches. Germline-derived CDR1 and CDR2 are GTSNPN and SVGIG (reference sequence). The CDR3 runs to 13 residues. The DNA for the CDR3 is TGTGCCTGGAGCGAACAGGGGGCCTATGGCTACACCTTC. It yields the protein CAWSEQGAYGYTF. Full variable domain (remainder filled in from reference TRBV30 and TRBJ1-2): SQTIHQWPATLVQPVGSPLSLECTVEGTSNPNLYWYRQAAGRGLQLLFYSVGIGQISSEVPQNLSASRPQDRQFILSSKKLLLSDSGFYLCAWSEQGAYGYTFGSGTRLTVV.

Notes on this clone: Other DNA sequences within the sample encode an identical CDR3. V is TRBV9 and J is TRBJ2-5; 9 bases match TRBD2. The CDR3 totals 13 residues. CDR1 SGDLS and CDR2 YYNGEE come from the germline V gene. With V trimmed by 8 bases and J by 4 bases, 6 bases remained unmatched. The CDR3 DNA sequence: TGTGCCAGTTCGGCGACTAGCGGAGAGACCCAGTACTTC. Residues: CASSATSGETQYF.

The chain joins TRBV25-1 to TRBJ2-2; D is possibly TRBD1 or TRBD2 (5 bases each). CDR1 is MGHDK and CDR2 is SYGVNS in the germline V gene. The germline V and J ends were trimmed by 1 base and 4 bases, with 10 bases remaining between them. The CDR3 loop spans 15 amino acids. The CDR3 here is CASSESMGVTGELFF. The CDR3 DNA is TGTGCCAGCAGTGAATCGATGGGGGTCACCGGGGAGCTGTTTTTT.

The CDR3 loop is CASSVREGLTGNTIYF. The CDR3 DNA follows: TGTGCCAGCAGTGTCCGCGAGGGCCTAACTGGAAACACCATATATTTT. The chain is built from TRBV2 and TRBJ1-3; the D is unclear. The germline gives CDR1 SNHLY, CDR2 FYNNEI. CDR3 length: 16 residues. Between the trimmed V and J ends, which lost 4 bases and 2 bases, there was a span of 15 bases.

This chain joins TRBV5-6 and TRBJ2-1; D gene unclear. This CDR3 is built from 12 residues. The V end lost 2 bases, the J end lost 11 bases, and 11 bases lay between the germline ends. Germline V gives CDR1 SGHDT, CDR2 YYEEEE. The CDR3 reads CASSLDTAKQFF. In nucleotides, the CDR3 is TGTGCCAGCAGCTTAGATACGGCCAAGCAGTTCTTC.

This clone has a handful of counts. This chain uses TRBV19 with TRBJ1-1; the D gene is possibly TRBD1 (6 bases). The CDR3 is 14 residues long. V shed 2 bases and J shed 2 bases, with 9 bases lying between them. Germline values: CDR1 LNHDA, CDR2 SQIVND (reference sequence). The CDR3 loop is CASSIKGGNTEAFF. The CDR3 DNA reads TGTGCCAGTAGTATAAAGGGGGGAAACACTGAAGCTTTCTTT.

Only one count was recorded for this clone. The chain is built from TRBV25-1 and TRBJ1-6; tentatively, D is TRBD1 (5 bases). The CDR3 is made up of 16 amino acids. V was shortened by 4 bases and J by 3 bases, with 13 bases between the two germline ends. The germline V gene has CDR1 MGHDK and CDR2 SYGVNS. In DNA, the CDR3 is TGTGCCAGCAGTGGAGGGGTCGCAGACTATAATTCACCCCTCCACTTT. As protein: CASSGGVADYNSPLHF.

CDR3 residues: CASSLSAGSYNEQFF. The DNA for the CDR3 is TGCGCCAGCAGCTTGTCGGCGGGATCCTACAATGAGCAGTTCTTC. The chain uses TRBV5-1 and TRBJ2-1; maybe TRBD2 (6 bases). Germline V gene data show CDR1 as SGHRS and CDR2 as YFSETQ. V was trimmed by 1 base and J by 1 base, leaving 9 bases between them. There are 15 residues in the CDR3.

V and J are TRBV7-9 and TRBJ2-5; 10 bases agree with TRBD1. This CDR3 has 16 amino acids. Losses at the gene ends were 5 bases for V and 4 bases for J; bases not matched to a gene: 10. Germline CDR1 SEHNR, CDR2 FQNEAQ (reference sequence). The CDR3 coding sequence is TGTGCCAGCAGCCAGTCCCGACAGGGGGCTAGAGAGACCCAGTACTTC. It is translated as CASSQSRQGARETQYF.

V is TRBV5-1 and J is TRBJ2-1; TRBD2 matches at 12 bases. V was pared by 4 bases and J by 6 bases, with 2 bases of the junction left unmatched. The CDR3 runs to 14 residues. CDR1 SGHRS and CDR2 YFSETQ come from the germline V gene. CDR3 in DNA: TGCGCCAGCAGCGCTAGCGGGGGGGGCAATGAGCAGTTCTTC. Translated, it gives CASSASGGGNEQFF.

V gene TRBV6-5 combines with J gene TRBJ2-7; D possibly matches TRBD1 or TRBD2 (5 bases each). The germline V and J ends were trimmed by 0 bases and 4 bases, with 13 bases remaining between them. The CDR3 consists of 15 residues. CDR1 and CDR2 from the germline V gene are MNHEY and SVGAGI. The CDR3 protein is CASSYSSRDGYEQYF. In nucleotides, the CDR3 is TGTGCCAGCAGTTACTCTTCCCGGGACGGATACGAGCAGTACTTC.

This clone appeared once. The V call is TRBV7-9, the J call TRBJ1-1; D is ambiguous. The germline CDR1 and CDR2 sequences are SEHNR and FQNEAQ (reference sequence). The CDR3 sequence is 14 residues long. The germline V and J ends were trimmed by 5 bases and 3 bases, with 13 bases remaining between them. CDR3 in amino acids: CASSQAQVDTEAFF. The CDR3 nucleotides read TGTGCCAGCAGCCAGGCGCAGGTCGACACTGAAGCTTTCTTT.

The table lists this clone with a few counts. The sample carries other DNA sequences with the same CDR3. The chain joins TRBV6-1 to TRBJ2-7; no reliable D call. With 1 base removed from V and 0 bases from J, the gap between germline ends came to 7 bases. The CDR3 is made up of 14 amino acids. Germline CDR1 MNHNS, CDR2 SASEGT. The CDR3, as DNA: TGTGCCAGCAGTGAAGGCGGCAGCTCCTACGAGCAGTACTTC. As protein: CASSEGGSSYEQYF.

The chain employs TRBV5-1 and TRBJ2-3; no definite D call. V shed 0 bases and J shed 7 bases, with 6 bases lying between them. The CDR3 length is 12 residues. The germline V gene encodes CDR1 SGHRS and CDR2 YFSETQ. CDR3 region: CASSLEGYTQYF. CDR3 sequence (DNA): TGCGCCAGCAGCTTGGAAGGTTATACGCAGTATTTT. Filled out from reference TRBV5-1 and TRBJ2-3, the complete variable domain reads KAGVTQTPRYLIKTRGQQVTLSCSPISGHRSVSWYQQTPGQGLQFLFEYFSETQRNKGNFPGRFSGRQFSNSRSEMNVSTLELGDSALYLCASSLEGYTQYFGPGTRLTVL.

The genes are TRBV5-1 and TRBJ2-6; D remains unclear. The length of the CDR3 is 15 residues. Looked up from germline, CDR1 is SGHRS and CDR2 is YFSETQ. V was pared by 1 base and J by 0 bases, with 5 bases between. CDR3 sequence (DNA): TGCGCCAGCAGCTTGCTAAGCTCTGGGGCCAACGTCCTGACTTTC. Encoded protein: CASSLLSSGANVLTF. Based on the CDR3 plus reference TRBV5-1 and TRBJ2-6, the full variable domain is KAGVTQTPRYLIKTRGQQVTLSCSPISGHRSVSWYQQTPGQGLQFLFEYFSETQRNKGNFPGRFSGRQFSNSRSEMNVSTLELGDSALYLCASSLLSSGANVLTFGAGSRLTVL.

V and J are TRBV30 and TRBJ2-5; weak D call: TRBD1 (5 bases). Looked up from germline, CDR1 is GTSNPN and CDR2 is SVGIG (reference sequence). Between the trimmed V and J ends, which lost 0 bases and 5 bases, there was a span of 16 bases. This CDR3 contains 15 residues. CDR3 bases: TGTGCCTGGAGTGTACCGGCAGGGAAGGGGGAGACCCAGTACTTC. Encoded protein: CAWSVPAGKGETQYF.